This TCR beta chain was documented in a study of cytomegalovirus exposure and HLA in healthy donors. Study-level information: Of over 350 genotyped donors, roughly 76% grouped in the Caucasian-associated ancestry cluster. Study-wide results and limits: Prior analysis indicated that the majority of TCR beta V segments exhibited productivity approximately 90% or approximately 30% of the time.

A word on this clone: Its antigen is not known.

13 Jbeta primers and 60 Vbeta primers were used for the PCR. Produced via immunoSEQ multiplex PCR; TCRdb's table is partial and in-frame only. The data show 110,000 to 150,000 clones, 75% to 80% seen once. Trimming at V came to 9 bases and at J to 0 bases, leaving 8 bases not matched to a gene. The CDR3 contains 15 residues. The V gene's germline CDR1 is MRHNA and CDR2 SNTAGT. The sequence came from a female donor in good health and CMV-seronegative. The chain links TRBV6-4 to TRBJ2-3; 8 bases are a match to TRBD2. What was sequenced was PBMCs. CDR3 in amino acids: CASRAGVASTDTQYF. CDR3 nucleotide sequence: TGTGCCAGTAGAGCGGGGGTCGCTAGCACAGATACGCAGTATTTT.